This TCR beta chain is drawn from a study of T cells in Graves' hyperthyroidism and ophthalmopathy. As to this clonotype: Antigen: not known.

Amplification of TCR beta CDR3 regions used RNA as the template. First-round RT-PCR targeting the TCR CDR3 was performed with the HTBI primer set. TCRdb reanalysed the multiplex PCR reads using MiXCR and keeps one entry per CDR3 protein. The sample has around 280,000 distinct CDR3 sequences, roughly 14% seen once. Extraction of PBMCs used under 13 ml of fresh peripheral blood. The germline CDR1 and CDR2 sequences are SEHNR and FQNEAQ (reference sequence). Trimming stripped 5 bases from V and 6 bases from J, with 13 bases between. There are 14 residues in the CDR3. The study, taken as a whole, reports: Ophthalmopathy was separated from stable hyperthyroidism by a 13 V-J model.

Sequencing was done on a sample of blood. The sequence derives from a woman aged 25 to 45 with Graves' hyperthyroidism that later progressed to Graves' ophthalmopathy. The genes are TRBV7-9 and TRBJ1-4; D is possibly TRBD1 (5 bases). CDR3 nucleotides: TGTGCCAGCAGCCAGGACACCCTTGATGAAAAACTGTTTTTT. Translating it yields CASSQDTLDEKLFF.